The T cell receptor (beta chain) described here comes from a study of shared clonotypes between healthy human individuals. General study results and limits: Sequencing depth was predicted to influence how clonotypes are shared among donors.

Using immunoSEQ multiplex PCR, the repertoire was profiled, and TCRdb retains in-frame clones only, with some absent. The table lists hundreds of thousands of clones, about 74% of them singletons, with around 11% in the top ten. In the case of this clone: As yet, its antigen is unknown.

V lost 6 bases, J lost 8 bases, and 5 bases stayed unmatched. Germline V gives CDR1 SNHLY, CDR2 FYNNEI. CDR3 size: 13 residues. Sample: PBMCs. The chain links TRBV2 to TRBJ1-4, with 8 bases aligning to TRBD1. This sequence was found in a woman aged 40-49 years in good health. Some clones in this sample may be carry-over from other donors' samples. The CDR3 DNA reads as TGTGCCAGCAGCGGACAGGGAAGCGAAAAACTGTTTTTT. This gives the protein CASSGQGSEKLFF.